These T cell receptor beta chains were read from a single sample in a study of blood T cell repertoires in COVID-19. Method: immunoSEQ multiplex PCR; TCRdb's copy keeps in-frame clones and lacks some. In the table there are approximately 270,000 clones, approximately 83% of which are singletons. The sample comprised peripheral blood. The receptor set was obtained from a man older than 75 with acute or convalescent COVID-19. Each CDR3 is given with its conserved first and last residue. A D gene is named only where the DNA matches it firmly. Expanded clones are given a class, and other clones once, few, many or no size at all.

cdr3_nt,cdr3_aa,d_call,v_call,clone_size,j_call
TGTGCCAGCAGTGTTCCCCTAGCGGGGTCCTACGAGCAGTACTTC,CASSVPLAGSYEQYF,TRBD2,TRBV28,NA,TRBJ2-7
TGTGCCAGCAGCTTAGGGGGCGGGACCGAGGATACGCAGTATTTT,CASSLGGGTEDTQYF,NA,TRBV11-1,NA,TRBJ2-3
TGTGCCAGCAGTCGAACAGGATATGGCTACACCTTC,CASSRTGYGYTF,NA,TRBV5-8,NA,TRBJ1-2
TGTGCCATCAGTGATAATTACGAGCAGTACTTC,CAISDNYEQYF,NA,TRBV10-3,NA,TRBJ2-7
TGTGCCAGTAGAACCGGGGACAGGGCATATCAGCCCCAGCATTTT,CASRTGDRAYQPQHF,TRBD1,TRBV19,NA,TRBJ1-5
TGTGCCAGCAGCTTAGTTGGGGGCTCTAGCAATCAGCCCCAGCATTTT,CASSLVGGSSNQPQHF,NA,TRBV7-9,once,TRBJ1-5
TGTGCCAGCAGCCAAGAACCGGGTGGGGGCTACACCTTC,CASSQEPGGGYTF,NA,TRBV3-1/TRBV3-2,NA,TRBJ1-2
TGTGCCAGCAGCTTCAACACTGAAGCTTTCTTT,CASSFNTEAFF,NA,TRBV28,NA,TRBJ1-1
TGTGCCAGCATGGGGAGGGTGAACACTGAAGCTTTCTTT,CASMGRVNTEAFF,NA,TRBV12-3/TRBV12-4,NA,TRBJ1-1
TGTGCCAGCAGATCGGGAGGGTTTCCTGGAAACACCATATATTTT,CASRSGGFPGNTIYF,NA,TRBV6-5,NA,TRBJ1-3
TGTGCCAGTAGGATACCGGATTCACCCCTCCACTTT,CASRIPDSPLHF,NA,TRBV19,NA,TRBJ1-6
TGCGCCAGCAGCTCCCGGACAGGGGGTACCGGGGAGCTGTTTTTT,CASSSRTGGTGELFF,TRBD1,TRBV5-1,once,TRBJ2-2
TGTGCCACCAGTGATTTGGGGTCAGGACAGGGGTTCACCGGGGAGCTGTTTTTT,CATSDLGSGQGFTGELFF,TRBD1,TRBV24-1,once,TRBJ2-2
TGCGCCAGCAGTCCGACAGGAGACTATGGCTACACCTTC,CASSPTGDYGYTF,NA,TRBV5-1,NA,TRBJ1-2
TGTGCCAGCAGTTTCCGGGACAGGGACACCTACGAGCAGTACTTC,CASSFRDRDTYEQYF,TRBD1,TRBV27,NA,TRBJ2-7
TGTGCCAGTAGGACAGGGGGAAATGAAAAACTGTTTTTT,CASRTGGNEKLFF,TRBD1,TRBV19,once,TRBJ1-4
TGCGCCAGCAGCACGGGGACTAGCGGGAGGGCCCACGAGCAGTACTTC,CASSTGTSGRAHEQYF,TRBD2,TRBV5-1,NA,TRBJ2-7
TGTGCCAGCAGTTTAATGGCCACAGATACGCAGTATTTT,CASSLMATDTQYF,NA,TRBV12-3/TRBV12-4,NA,TRBJ2-3
TGTGCCAGCAGCTTGGGCGGGACAGGGGCATACAATGAGCAGTTCTTC,CASSLGGTGAYNEQFF,TRBD1,TRBV13,NA,TRBJ2-1
TGTGCCAGCAGGGGACCAGCGGGAGGGGTCCGCCCCATCGGCCGCGAGCAGTTCTTC,CASRGPAGGVRPIGREQFF,TRBD2,TRBV2,NA,TRBJ2-1
TGTGCCAGCTATCAGGGGTGGAGCGGGGAGCTGTTTTTT,CASYQGWSGELFF,NA,TRBV3-1/TRBV3-2,once,TRBJ2-2
TGCGCCAGCAGCCTTGGACAGGGGCAATACGAGCAGTACTTC,CASSLGQGQYEQYF,TRBD1,TRBV4-1,NA,TRBJ2-7
TGTGCCACCAGTGATTTAGAGACAGGGGGCCGGACCGGGGAGCTGTTTTTT,CATSDLETGGRTGELFF,TRBD1,TRBV24-1,once,TRBJ2-2
TGTGCCAGCAGCCACGTACGGAGTGGAAACACCATATATTTT,CASSHVRSGNTIYF,NA,TRBV11-2,few,TRBJ1-3
TGTGCCAGCTCACGATGGACAGATCAAGATAACTATGGCTACACCTTC,CASSRWTDQDNYGYTF,NA,TRBV18,NA,TRBJ1-2
TGCGCCAGCGCCCCGCGTAGCGGAGGGGCAGATACGCAGTATTTT,CASAPRSGGADTQYF,NA,TRBV10-2,NA,TRBJ2-3
TGTGCCAGCGACCAGGTCGGGACAGGGGGCGGCGGTACCGGGGAGCTGTTTTTT,CASDQVGTGGGGTGELFF,TRBD1,TRBV4-2,few,TRBJ2-2
TGTGCCAGCAGCGTAGATAGGGGTAAGAGGAGCTACACCTTC,CASSVDRGKRSYTF,NA,TRBV9,few,TRBJ1-2
TGTGCCACCAGTGATGGGAAGACAGTACCCGGGACCCAGTACTTC,CATSDGKTVPGTQYF,NA,TRBV24-1,NA,TRBJ2-5
TGTGCCAGCAGTTACTCGGGGGGGGATCGTATTTCACCCCTCCACTTT,CASSYSGGDRISPLHF,NA,TRBV6-5,NA,TRBJ1-6
TGTGCCAGCTCACCAGAGGTAGGCGAGCAGTACTTC,CASSPEVGEQYF,NA,TRBV18,few,TRBJ2-7
TGTGCCAGCAGCCAAGAAACAAGACTAGCGGTAAATGAGCAGTTCTTC,CASSQETRLAVNEQFF,TRBD2,TRBV4-2,NA,TRBJ2-1
TGTGCCAGCAGCTTAGGGTTTCTGGGGGGACAGGGGACCCACGAGCAGTACTTC,CASSLGFLGGQGTHEQYF,TRBD1,TRBV7-2,NA,TRBJ2-7
TGCGCCAGCAGCTTGGCCGGGGGGAACACCGGGGAGCTGTTTTTT,CASSLAGGNTGELFF,NA,TRBV5-1,few,TRBJ2-2